This T cell receptor beta chain was documented in a study of blood T cells in healthy people across ages. Regarding the study as a whole: PBMC samples, being unsorted, prevented any conclusive comparison of naive and antigen-experienced cells. Donor CMV status was unknown, possibly confounding expanded clonotype changes.

About this clonotype: Its target is not known.

Primers used in a second PCR of about 7 to 11 cycles were a sample-barcoded 5' primer and a J-beta primer mix. TCRdb recomputed calls from the 5' RACE reads with MiXCR, one row per CDR3 protein. Found here are some 290,000 distinct CDR3 sequences, 25% to 30% of them singletons; the top ten hold roughly 30%. Healthy Caucasian individuals from Russia aged about 6 to 100 served as donors. Every sample had a minimum of 6 million PBMCs isolated. Trimming removed 5 bases at V and 7 bases at J, with 14 bases between. The CDR3 is made up of 13 amino acids. Germline values: CDR1 MNHNY, CDR2 SVGAGI (reference sequence).

Sequenced sample: blood. The chain uses TRBV6-6 and TRBJ1-1; D possibly corresponds to TRBD1 (5 bases). This TCR was recovered from a woman aged 70-85 years in good health. The CDR3 loop is CASSRDGGVEAFF. CDR3 nucleotide sequence: TGTGCCAGCAGTAGGGACGGAGGGGTTGAAGCTTTCTTT.